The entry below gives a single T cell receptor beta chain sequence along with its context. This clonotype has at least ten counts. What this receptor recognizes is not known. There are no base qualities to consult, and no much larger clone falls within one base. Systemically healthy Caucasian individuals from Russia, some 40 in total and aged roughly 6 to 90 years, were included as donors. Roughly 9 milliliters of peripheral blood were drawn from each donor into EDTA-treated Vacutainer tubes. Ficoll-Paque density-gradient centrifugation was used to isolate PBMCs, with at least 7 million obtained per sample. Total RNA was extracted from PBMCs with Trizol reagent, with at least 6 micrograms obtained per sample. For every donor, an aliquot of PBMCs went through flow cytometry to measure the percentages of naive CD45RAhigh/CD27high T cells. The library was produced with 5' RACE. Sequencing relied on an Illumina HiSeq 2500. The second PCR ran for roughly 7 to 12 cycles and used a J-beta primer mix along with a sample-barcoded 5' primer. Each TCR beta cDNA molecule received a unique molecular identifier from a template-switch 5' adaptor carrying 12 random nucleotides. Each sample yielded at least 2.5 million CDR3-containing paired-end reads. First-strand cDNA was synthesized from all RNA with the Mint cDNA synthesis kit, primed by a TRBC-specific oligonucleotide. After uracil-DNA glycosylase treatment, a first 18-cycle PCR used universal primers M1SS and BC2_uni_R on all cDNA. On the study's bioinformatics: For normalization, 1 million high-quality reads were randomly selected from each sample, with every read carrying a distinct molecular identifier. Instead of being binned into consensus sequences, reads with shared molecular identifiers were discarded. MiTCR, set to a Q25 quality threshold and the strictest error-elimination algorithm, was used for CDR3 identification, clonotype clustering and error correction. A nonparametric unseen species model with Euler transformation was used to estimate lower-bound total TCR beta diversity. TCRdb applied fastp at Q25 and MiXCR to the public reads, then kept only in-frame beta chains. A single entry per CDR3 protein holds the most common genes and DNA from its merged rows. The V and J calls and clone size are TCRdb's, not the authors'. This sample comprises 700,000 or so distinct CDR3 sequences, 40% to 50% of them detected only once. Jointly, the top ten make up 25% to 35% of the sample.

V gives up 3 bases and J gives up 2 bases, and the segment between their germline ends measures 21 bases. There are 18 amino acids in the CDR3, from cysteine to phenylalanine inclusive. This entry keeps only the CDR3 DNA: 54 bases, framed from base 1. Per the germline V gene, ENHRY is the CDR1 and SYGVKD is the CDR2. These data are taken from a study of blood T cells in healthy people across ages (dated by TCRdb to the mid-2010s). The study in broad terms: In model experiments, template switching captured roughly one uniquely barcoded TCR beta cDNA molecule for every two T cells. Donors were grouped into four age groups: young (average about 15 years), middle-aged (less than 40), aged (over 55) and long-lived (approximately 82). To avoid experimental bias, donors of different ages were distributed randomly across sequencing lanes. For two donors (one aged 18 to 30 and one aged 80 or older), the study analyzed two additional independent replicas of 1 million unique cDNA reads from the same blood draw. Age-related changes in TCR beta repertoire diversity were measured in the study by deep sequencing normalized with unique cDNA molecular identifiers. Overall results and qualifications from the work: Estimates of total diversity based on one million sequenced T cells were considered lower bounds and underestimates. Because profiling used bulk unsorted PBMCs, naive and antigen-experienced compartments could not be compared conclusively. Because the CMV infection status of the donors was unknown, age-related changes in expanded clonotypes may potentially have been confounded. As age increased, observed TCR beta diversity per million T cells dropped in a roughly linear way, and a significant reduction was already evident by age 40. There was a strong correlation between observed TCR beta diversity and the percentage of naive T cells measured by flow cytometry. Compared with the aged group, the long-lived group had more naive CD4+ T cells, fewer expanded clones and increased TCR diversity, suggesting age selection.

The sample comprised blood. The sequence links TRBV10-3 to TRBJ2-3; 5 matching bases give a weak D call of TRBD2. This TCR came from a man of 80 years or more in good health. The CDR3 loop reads CAISDSKASEGHTDTQYF. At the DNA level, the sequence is TGTGCCATCAGTGACAGCAAGGCTAGTGAGGGCCACACAGATACGCAGTATTTT.